The T cell receptor (beta chain) described here comes from a study of blood T cell repertoires in COVID-19. The method was immunoSEQ multiplex PCR; TCRdb's version includes in-frame clones alone and lacks a portion of them. This table holds approximately 220,000 clones, 88% found once. All recovered Cohort 3 donors got two negative PCRs, got clearance, or saw symptom resolution. V was cut by 2 bases and J by 7 bases, with 14 bases left in between. Germline V lookup: CDR1 LGHDT, CDR2 YNNKEL (reference sequence). The CDR3 sequence is 14 residues long. The chain combines TRBV3-1 (or the pseudogene TRBV3-2) with TRBJ1-2; D gene ambiguous. The sample comprised PBMCs or T cells enriched from blood (not recorded which). This TCR was recovered from a woman aged 30 to 39 who had recovered from COVID-19. This CDR3 is CASSQTRGSSGYTF. CDR3 nucleotide sequence: TGTGCCAGCAGCCAAACTCGAGGTAGCTCTGGCTACACCTTC.